This passage covers 2 T cell receptor beta chains from one sample sequenced in a study of blood T cell repertoires in COVID-19. TCRdb keeps only in-frame clones here, not all; method: immunoSEQ multiplex PCR. This table has some 260,000 clones, roughly 88% appearing once. Sequences were obtained from peripheral blood. These receptors were taken from a woman aged 35 to 49 who had recovered from COVID-19.

A few counts support this clone. One end of the junction is discordant with germline, which a read error may explain. The chain joins TRBV4-3 to TRBJ1-2, with a possible D match to TRBD1 (6 bases). Germline lookup yields CDR1 LGHNA and CDR2 YSLEER. This CDR3 is 14 amino acids long. CDR3 DNA: TGCGCCAGCAGCCAAGATCTGGGGACACGGCGATCGGCCTTC. This gives the protein CASSQDLGTRRSAF.

This chain joins TRBV5-6 and TRBJ1-5, with a tentative D call TRBD1 (6 bases). V was shortened by 2 bases and J by 3 bases, with 12 bases between the two germline ends. The CDR3 contains 15 residues. CDR1 SGHDT and CDR2 YYEEEE come from the germline V gene. The CDR3, as DNA: TGTGCCAGCAGCTTTCGCAGGGGATTCAATCAGCCCCAGCATTTT. Translation gives CASSFRRGFNQPQHF.